The clone carrying this T cell receptor (beta chain) was seen once. No antigen is known for it. This CDR3 has 14 residues. The germline V gene encodes CDR1 SGHAT and CDR2 FQNNGV. Trimming left V 2 bases short and J 5 bases short, with 11 bases between. The protocol was immunoSEQ multiplex PCR, while the TCRdb copy is restricted to in-frame clones and leaves out a portion. The sample holds some 30,000 clones, around 93% seen once. The data were taken from a study of T cells in localized non-small cell lung cancer. Study-wide points: Longer overall survival accompanied higher blood T cell density. Uninvolved nearby lung showed the greatest T cell clonality, exceeding that found in tumor. One tumor region alone was sequenced, and heterogeneity therefore remains possible.

V is TRBV11-2 and J is TRBJ2-3; a possible D gene is TRBD2 (7 bases). This clonotype was sampled from a man aged 40 to 75 with stage II lung adenocarcinoma. The specimen was PBMCs, collected before any cancer treatment. The CDR3 region has the DNA TGTGCCAGCAGCTTATGGGGGGGCGGAGATACGCAGTATTTT. It is translated as CASSLWGGGDTQYF.